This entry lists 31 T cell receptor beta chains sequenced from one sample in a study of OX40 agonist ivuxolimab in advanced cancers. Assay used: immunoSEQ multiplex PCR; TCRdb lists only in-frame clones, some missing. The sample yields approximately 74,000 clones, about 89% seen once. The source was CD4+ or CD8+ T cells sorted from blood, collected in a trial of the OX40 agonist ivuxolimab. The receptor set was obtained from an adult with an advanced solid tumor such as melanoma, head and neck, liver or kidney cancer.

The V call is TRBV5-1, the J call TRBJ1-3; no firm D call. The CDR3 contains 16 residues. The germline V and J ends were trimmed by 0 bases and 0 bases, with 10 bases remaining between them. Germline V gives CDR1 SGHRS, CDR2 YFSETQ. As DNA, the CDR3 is TGCGCCAGCAGCTTGGCTGGGCCACCCTCTGGAAACACCATATATTTT. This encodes CASSLAGPPSGNTIYF.

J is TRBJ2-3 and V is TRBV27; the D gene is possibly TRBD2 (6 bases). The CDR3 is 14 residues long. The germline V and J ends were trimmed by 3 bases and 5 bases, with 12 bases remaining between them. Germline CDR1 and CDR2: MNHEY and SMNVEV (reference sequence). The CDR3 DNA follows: TGTGCCAGCAGTTTTCGGGAGTGGATAGATACGCAGTATTTT. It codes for CASSFREWIDTQYF.

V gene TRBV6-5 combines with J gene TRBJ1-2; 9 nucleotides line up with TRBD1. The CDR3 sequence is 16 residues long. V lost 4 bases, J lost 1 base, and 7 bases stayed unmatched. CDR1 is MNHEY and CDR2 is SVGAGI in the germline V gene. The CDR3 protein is CASSFALTGGNYGYTF. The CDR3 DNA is TGTGCCAGCAGTTTCGCTCTGACAGGGGGTAACTATGGCTACACCTTC.

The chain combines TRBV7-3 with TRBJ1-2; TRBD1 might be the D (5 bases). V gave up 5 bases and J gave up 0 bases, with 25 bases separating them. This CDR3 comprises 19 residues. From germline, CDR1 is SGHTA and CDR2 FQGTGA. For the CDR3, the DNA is TGTGCCAGCAGCCCCCTCGTGAGGTCAGGGCAAGGAGCTAACTATGGCTACACCTTC. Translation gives CASSPLVRSGQGANYGYTF.

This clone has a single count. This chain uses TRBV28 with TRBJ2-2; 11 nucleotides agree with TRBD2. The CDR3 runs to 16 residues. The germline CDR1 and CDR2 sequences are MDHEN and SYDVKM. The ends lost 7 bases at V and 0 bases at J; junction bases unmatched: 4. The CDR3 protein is CASKIAGGTNTGELFF. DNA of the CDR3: TGTGCCAGCAAGATAGCGGGAGGGACGAACACCGGGGAGCTGTTTTTT.

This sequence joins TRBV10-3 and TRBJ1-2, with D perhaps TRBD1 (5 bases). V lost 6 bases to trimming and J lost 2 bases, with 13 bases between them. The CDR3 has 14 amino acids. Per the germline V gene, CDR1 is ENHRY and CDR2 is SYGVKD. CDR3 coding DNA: TGTGCCATCAGCCGGACGGGACCCAACTATGGCTACACCTTC. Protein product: CAISRTGPNYGYTF.

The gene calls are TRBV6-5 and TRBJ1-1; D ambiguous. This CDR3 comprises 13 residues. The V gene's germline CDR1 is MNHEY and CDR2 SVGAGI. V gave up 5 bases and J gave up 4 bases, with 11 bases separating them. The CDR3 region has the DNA TGTGCCAGCAGTCGAAAGGTGGGCACTGAAGCTTTCTTT. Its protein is CASSRKVGTEAFF.

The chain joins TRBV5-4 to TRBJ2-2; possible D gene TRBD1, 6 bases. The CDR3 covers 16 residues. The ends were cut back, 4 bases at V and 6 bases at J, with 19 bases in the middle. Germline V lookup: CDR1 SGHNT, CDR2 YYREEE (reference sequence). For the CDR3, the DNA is TGTGCCAGCAGCCAACAGAGTACAGGGTCGGCCGGGGAGCTGTTTTTT. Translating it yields CASSQQSTGSAGELFF.

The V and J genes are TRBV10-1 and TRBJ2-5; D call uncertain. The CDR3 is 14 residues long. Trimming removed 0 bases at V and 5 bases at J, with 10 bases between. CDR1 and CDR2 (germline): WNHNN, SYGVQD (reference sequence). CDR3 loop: CASSESTLRETQYF. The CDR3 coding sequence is TGCGCCAGCAGTGAGTCGACTTTAAGGGAGACCCAGTACTTC.

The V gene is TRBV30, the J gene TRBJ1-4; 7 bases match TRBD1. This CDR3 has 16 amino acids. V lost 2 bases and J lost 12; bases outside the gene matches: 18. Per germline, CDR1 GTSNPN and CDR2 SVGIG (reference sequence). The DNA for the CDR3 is TGTGCCTGGAGTCTAATACCGGGACAGCAGGCGGAGGAACTGTTTTTT. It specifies CAWSLIPGQQAEELFF.

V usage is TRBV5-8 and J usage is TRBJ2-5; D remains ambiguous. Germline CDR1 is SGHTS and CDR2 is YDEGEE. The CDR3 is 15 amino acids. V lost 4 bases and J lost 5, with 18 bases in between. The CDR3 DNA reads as TGTGCCAGCAGCCCAGGCGAGGCGCGAGAGGAGACCCAGTACTTC. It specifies CASSPGEAREETQYF.

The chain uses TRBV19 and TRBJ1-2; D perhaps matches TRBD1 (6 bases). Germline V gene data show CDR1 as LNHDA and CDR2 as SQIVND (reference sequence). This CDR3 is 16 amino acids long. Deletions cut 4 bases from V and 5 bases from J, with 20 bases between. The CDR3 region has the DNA TGTGCCAGTAGTACGAAAGCCCAACAGGGTTCTTATGGCTACACCTTC. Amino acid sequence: CASSTKAQQGSYGYTF.

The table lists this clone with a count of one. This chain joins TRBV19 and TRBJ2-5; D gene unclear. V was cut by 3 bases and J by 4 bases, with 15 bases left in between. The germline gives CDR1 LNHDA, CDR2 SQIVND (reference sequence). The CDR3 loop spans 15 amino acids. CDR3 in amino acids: CASSMSPTLGETQYF. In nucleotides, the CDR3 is TGTGCCAGTAGTATGAGCCCTACGCTGGGAGAGACCCAGTACTTC.

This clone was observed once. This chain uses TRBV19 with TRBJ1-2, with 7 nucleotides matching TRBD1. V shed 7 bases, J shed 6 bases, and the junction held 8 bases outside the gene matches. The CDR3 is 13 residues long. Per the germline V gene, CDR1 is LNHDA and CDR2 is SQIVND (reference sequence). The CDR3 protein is CASKGRGLDGYTF. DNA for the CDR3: TGTGCCAGTAAGGGAAGGGGGCTCGATGGCTACACCTTC. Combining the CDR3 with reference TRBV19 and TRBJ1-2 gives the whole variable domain DGGITQSPKYLFRKEGQNVTLSCEQNLNHDAMYWYRQDPGQGLRLIYYSQIVNDFQKGDIAEGYSVSREKKESFPLTVTSAQKNPTAFYLCASKGRGLDGYTFGSGTRLTVV.

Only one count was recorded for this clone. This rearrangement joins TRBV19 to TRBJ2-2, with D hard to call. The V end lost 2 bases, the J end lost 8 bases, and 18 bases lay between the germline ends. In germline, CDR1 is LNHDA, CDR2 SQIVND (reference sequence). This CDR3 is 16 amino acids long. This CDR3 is CASSISPRSPAGELFF. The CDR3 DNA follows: TGTGCCAGTAGTATAAGTCCCCGGTCGCCGGCTGGGGAGCTGTTTTTT.

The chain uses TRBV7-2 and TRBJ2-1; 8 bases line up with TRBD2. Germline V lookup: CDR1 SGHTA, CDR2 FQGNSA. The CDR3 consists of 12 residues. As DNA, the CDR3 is TGTGGGGCGGGAGGTCGTTGGAATGAGCAGTTCTTC. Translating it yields CGAGGRWNEQFF.

This chain's CDR3 is CASRQGVDTEAFF. CDR3 coding DNA: TGTGCCAGCCGACAGGGGGTAGACACTGAAGCTTTCTTT. The V and J genes are TRBV19 and TRBJ1-1, with 9 bases fitting TRBD1. The CDR3 runs to 13 residues. The V gene's germline CDR1 is LNHDA and CDR2 SQIVND (reference sequence). The J segment lost 3 bases and the V segment lost 9 bases, leaving 5 bases of the junction unmatched.

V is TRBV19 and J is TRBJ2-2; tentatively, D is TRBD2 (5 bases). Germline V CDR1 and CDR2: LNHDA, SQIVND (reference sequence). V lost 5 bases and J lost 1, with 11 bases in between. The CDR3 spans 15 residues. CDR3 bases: TGTGCCAGTAGTGGGCTAGCACAGAACACCGGGGAGCTGTTTTTT. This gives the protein CASSGLAQNTGELFF.

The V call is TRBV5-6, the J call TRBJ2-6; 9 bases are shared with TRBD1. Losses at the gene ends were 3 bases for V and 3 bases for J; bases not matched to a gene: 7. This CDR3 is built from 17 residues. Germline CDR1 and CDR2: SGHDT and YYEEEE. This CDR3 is CASSSGYRGLGANVLTF. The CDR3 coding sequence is TGTGCCAGCAGCTCGGGTTACAGGGGGCTTGGGGCCAACGTCCTGACTTTC.

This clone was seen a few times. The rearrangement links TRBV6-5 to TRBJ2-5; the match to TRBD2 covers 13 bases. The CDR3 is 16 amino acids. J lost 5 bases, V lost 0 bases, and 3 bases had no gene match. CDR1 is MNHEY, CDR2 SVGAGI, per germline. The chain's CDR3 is CASSYSGLAGMETQYF. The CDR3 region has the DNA TGTGCCAGCAGTTACTCGGGACTAGCGGGAATGGAGACCCAGTACTTC.

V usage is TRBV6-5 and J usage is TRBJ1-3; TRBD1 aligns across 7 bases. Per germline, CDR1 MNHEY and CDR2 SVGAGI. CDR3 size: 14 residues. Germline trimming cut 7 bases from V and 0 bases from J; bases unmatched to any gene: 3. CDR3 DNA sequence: TGTGCCAGCAAGGACAGGTTCTCTGGAAACACCATATATTTT. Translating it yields CASKDRFSGNTIYF.

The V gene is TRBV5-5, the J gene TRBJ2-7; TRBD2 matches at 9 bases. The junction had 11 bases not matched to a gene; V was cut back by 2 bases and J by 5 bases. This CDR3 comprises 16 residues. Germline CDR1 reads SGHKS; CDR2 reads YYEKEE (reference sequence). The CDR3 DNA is TGTGCCAGCAGCTTTCTCCCGGGAGCGGGAGGAGACGAGCAGTACTTC. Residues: CASSFLPGAGGDEQYF.

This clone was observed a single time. Written as DNA, the CDR3 is TGTGCCAGCAGCTTGGATCCCGGGACAGGGTATGGCTACACCTTC. Its translation: CASSLDPGTGYGYTF. The chain combines TRBV5-5 with TRBJ1-2; 9 bases align to TRBD1. CDR3 length: 15 amino acids. With V trimmed by 0 bases and J by 5 bases, 5 bases remained unmatched. CDR1 is SGHKS and CDR2 is YYEKEE in the germline V gene (reference sequence).

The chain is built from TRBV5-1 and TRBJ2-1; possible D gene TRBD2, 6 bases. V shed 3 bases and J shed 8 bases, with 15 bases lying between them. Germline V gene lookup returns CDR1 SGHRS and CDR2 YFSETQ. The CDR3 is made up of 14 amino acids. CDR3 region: CASSSWRAGDEQFF. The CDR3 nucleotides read TGCGCCAGCAGCTCCTGGAGGGCCGGGGATGAGCAGTTCTTC. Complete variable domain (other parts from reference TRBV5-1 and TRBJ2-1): KAGVTQTPRYLIKTRGQQVTLSCSPISGHRSVSWYQQTPGQGLQFLFEYFSETQRNKGNFPGRFSGRQFSNSRSEMNVSTLELGDSALYLCASSSWRAGDEQFFGPGTRLTVL.

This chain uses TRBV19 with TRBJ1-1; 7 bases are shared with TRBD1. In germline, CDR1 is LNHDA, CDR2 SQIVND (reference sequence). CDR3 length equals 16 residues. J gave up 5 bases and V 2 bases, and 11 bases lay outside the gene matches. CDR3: CASSIPDRDFWTEAFF. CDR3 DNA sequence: TGTGCCAGTAGTATACCTGACAGGGACTTTTGGACTGAAGCTTTCTTT.

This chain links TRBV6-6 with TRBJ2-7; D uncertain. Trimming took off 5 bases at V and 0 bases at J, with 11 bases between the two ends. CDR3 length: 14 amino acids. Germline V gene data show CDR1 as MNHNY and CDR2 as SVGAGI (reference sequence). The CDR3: CASSDGPGSYEQYF. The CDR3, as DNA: TGTGCCAGCAGTGACGGACCAGGCTCCTACGAGCAGTACTTC.

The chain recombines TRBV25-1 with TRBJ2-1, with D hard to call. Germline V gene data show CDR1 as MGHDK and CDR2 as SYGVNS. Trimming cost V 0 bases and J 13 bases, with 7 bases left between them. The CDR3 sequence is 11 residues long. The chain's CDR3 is CASSEYMYQFF. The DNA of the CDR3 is TGTGCCAGCAGTGAATATATGTATCAGTTCTTC. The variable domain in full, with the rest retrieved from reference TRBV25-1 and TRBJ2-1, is EADIYQTPRYLVIGTGKKITLECSQTMGHDKMYWYQQDPGMELHLIHYSYGVNSTEKGDLSSESTVSRIRTEHFPLTLESARPSHTSQYLCASSEYMYQFFGPGTRLTVL.

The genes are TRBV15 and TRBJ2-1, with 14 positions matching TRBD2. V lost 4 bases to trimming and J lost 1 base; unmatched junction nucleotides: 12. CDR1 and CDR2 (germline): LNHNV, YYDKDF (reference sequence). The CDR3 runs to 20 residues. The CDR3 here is CATSNPPGLAGVWSYNEQFF. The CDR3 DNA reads TGTGCCACCAGCAACCCCCCGGGACTAGCGGGAGTATGGTCCTACAATGAGCAGTTCTTC. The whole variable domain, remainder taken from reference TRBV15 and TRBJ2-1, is DAMVIQNPRYQVTQFGKPVTLSCSQTLNHNVMYWYQQKSSQAPKLLFHYYDKDFNNEADTPDNFQSRRPNTSFCFLDIRSPGLGDTAMYLCATSNPPGLAGVWSYNEQFFGPGTRLTVL.

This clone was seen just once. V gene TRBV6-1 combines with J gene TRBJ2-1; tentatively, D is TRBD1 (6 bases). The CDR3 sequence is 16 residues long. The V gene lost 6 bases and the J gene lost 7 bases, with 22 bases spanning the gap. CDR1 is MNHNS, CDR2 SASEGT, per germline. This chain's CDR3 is CASSELGGRRQNEQFF. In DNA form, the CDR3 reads TGTGCCAGCAGCGAACTAGGGGGTAGGCGTCAGAATGAGCAGTTCTTC.

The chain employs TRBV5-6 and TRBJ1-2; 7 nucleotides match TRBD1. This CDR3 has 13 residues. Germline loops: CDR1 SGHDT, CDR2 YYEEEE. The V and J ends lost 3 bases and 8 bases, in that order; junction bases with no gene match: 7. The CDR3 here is CASSSRQGEGYTF. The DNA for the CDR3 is TGTGCCAGCAGCTCGCGACAGGGTGAGGGCTACACCTTC.

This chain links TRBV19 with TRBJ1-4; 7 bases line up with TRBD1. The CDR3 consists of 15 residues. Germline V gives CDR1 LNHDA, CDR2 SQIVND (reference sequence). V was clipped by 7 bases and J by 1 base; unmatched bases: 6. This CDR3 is CASTYNRGTNEKLFF. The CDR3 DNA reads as TGTGCCAGTACCTATAACAGGGGAACTAATGAAAAACTGTTTTTT.